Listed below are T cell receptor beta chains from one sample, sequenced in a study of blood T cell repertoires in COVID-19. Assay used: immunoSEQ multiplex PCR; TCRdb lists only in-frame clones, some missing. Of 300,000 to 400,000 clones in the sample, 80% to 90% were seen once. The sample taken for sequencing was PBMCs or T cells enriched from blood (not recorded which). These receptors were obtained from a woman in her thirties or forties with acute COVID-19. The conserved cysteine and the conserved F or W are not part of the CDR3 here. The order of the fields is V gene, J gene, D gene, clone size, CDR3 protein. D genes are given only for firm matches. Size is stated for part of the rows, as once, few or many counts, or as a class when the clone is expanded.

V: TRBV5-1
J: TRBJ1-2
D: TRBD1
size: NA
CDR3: ASSWTDRGNYGYT

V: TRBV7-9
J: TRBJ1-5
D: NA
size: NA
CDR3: ASNRGQNQPQH

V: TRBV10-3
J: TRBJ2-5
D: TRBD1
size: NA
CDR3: AIARSWDRAETQY

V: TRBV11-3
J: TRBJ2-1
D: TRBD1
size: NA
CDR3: ASSRDREGGEQF

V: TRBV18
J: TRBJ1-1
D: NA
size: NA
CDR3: ASSLDRIAPAF

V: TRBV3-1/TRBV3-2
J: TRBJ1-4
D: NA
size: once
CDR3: ASSQVPLGGRGEKLF

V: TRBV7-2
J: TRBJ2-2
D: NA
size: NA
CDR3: ASSSVSTGELF

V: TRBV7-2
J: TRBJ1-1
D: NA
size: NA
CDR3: ASSYREGVTEAF

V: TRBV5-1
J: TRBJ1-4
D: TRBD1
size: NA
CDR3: ASSGGQANEKLF

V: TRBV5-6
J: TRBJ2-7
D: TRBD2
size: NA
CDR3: ASSFSGVTYEQY

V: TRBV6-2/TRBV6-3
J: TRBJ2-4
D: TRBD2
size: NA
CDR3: ASSYSASGSAKNIQY

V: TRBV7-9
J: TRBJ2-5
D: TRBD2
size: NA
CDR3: ASSQRDSQETQY

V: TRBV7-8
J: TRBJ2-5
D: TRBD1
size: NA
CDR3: ASSLGLGQGAGETQY

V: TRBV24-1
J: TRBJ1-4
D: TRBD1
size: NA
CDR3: ATSDRGHDEKLF

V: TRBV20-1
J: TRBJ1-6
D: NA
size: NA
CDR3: SASKTGAYNSPLH

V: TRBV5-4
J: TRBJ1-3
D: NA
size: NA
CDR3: ASSLAAGTGNTIY

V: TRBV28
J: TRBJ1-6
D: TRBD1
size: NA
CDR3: ASRTPGGTLSPLH

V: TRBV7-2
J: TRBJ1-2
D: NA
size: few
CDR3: ASSLGRDYGYT

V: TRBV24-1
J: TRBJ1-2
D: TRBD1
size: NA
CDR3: ATSDLGLATGGRYYGYT

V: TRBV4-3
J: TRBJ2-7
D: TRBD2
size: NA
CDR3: ASSDDSGRASPYTPSREQY

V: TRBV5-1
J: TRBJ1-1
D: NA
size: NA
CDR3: ASTRGAGTEAF

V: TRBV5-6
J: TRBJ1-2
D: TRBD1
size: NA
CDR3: ASSLGTATGGYT

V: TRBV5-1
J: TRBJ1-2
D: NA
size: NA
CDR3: ASSLGGLEGYT

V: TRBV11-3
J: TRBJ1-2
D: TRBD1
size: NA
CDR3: ASSKTGNYGYT

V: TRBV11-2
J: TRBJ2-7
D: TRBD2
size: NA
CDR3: ASSRLREGPYEQY

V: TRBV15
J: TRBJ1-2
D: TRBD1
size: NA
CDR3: ATSRKLGQPDIYGYT

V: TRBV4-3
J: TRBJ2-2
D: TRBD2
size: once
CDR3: ASSHPTGGAEWGTGELF

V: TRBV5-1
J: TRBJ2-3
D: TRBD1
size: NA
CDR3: ASRTGGYTDTQY

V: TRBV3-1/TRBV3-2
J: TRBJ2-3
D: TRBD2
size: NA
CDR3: ASSQGGSTQY

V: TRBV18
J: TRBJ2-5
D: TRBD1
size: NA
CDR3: ASSVGQGAQETQY

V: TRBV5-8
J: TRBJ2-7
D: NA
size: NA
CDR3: ASSLPRDSIYEQY

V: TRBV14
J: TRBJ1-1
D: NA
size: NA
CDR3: ASSQNSPNTEAF

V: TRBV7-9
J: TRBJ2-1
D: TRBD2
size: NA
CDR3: ASSSRTSGGYEQF

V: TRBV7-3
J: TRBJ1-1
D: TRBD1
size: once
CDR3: ASSFGTGAGEAF

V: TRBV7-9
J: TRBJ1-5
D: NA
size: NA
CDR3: ASSSSGTHQPQH

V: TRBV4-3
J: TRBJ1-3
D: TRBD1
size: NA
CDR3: ASSRDRGNRNTIY

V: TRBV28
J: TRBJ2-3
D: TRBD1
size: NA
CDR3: ASSSQGQGGSRVTQY

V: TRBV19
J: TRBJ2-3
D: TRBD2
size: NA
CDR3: ASKTRTSGPTDTQY

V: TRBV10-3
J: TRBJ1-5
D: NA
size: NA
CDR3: AISLSGDINQPQH

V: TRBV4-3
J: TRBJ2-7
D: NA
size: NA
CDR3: ASSQGRGSSYEQY

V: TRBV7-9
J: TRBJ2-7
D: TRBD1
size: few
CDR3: ASSSGDRGMSLNSYEQY

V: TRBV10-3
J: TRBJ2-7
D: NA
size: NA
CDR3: AISESIGPSSYEQY

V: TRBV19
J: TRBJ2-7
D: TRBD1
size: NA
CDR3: ASSREGTGFYEQY

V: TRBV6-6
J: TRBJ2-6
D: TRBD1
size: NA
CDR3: ASSQGQGIGSSGANVLT

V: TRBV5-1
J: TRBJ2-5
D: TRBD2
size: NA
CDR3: ASSLSGGGETQY

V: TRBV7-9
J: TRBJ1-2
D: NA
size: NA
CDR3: ASSRKTDANYGYT

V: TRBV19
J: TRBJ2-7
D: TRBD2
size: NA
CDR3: ASEGFGLAVYEQY

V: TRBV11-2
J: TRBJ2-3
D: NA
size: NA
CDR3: ASSLGISDPRGDTQY

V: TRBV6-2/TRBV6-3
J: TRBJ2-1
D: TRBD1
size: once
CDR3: ASSPRGSSYNEQF

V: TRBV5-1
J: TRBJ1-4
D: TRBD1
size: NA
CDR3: ASSGTGLGKLF

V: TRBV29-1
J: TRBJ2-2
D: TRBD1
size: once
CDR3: SVEKLTGGLTGELF

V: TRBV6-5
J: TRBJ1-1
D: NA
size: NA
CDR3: ASSLFQGTNTEAF

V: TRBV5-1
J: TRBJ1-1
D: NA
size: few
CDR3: ASSLAVFDTEAF

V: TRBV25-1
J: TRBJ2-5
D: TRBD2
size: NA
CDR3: ASSGTSGGLIQETQY

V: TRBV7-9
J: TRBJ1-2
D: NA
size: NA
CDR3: ASSEQGGGYT

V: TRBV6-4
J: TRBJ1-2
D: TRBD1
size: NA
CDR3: ASRRGDGYGYT